The 2 T cell receptor beta chains below all came from one sample that was sequenced in a study of identical twins. TCRdb re-called the 5' RACE reads with MiXCR, one entry per CDR3 protein. The sample lists 200,000 to 300,000 distinct CDR3 sequences, roughly 12% occurring once. The same data also went into a second study, on yellow fever vaccine responses in identical twins.

Sequenced: memory (CD45RO+) T cells sorted from blood. Receptors originate from a woman under 30 in good health.

This clonotype was detected many times. The rearrangement links TRBV4-3 to TRBJ2-2; TRBD1 is a possible D gene (6 bases). The CDR3 extends over 14 amino acids. Trimming cost V 1 base and J 6 bases, with 9 bases left between them. Germline V lookup: CDR1 LGHNA, CDR2 YSLEER. CDR3 nucleotide sequence: TGCGCCAGCAGCCAAGGACAGGCCCCCGGGGAGCTGTTTTTT. It encodes CASSQGQAPGELFF.

This clonotype has only a few counts. The chain links TRBV27 to TRBJ2-2; D remains ambiguous. The ends were cut back, 7 bases at V and 1 base at J, with 13 bases in the middle. The CDR3 sequence is 15 residues long. CDR1 is MNHEY and CDR2 is SMNVEV in the germline V gene (reference sequence). As DNA, the CDR3 is TGTGCCAGCAAGGTGTTGTTAGGGAACACCGGGGAGCTGTTTTTT. As protein: CASKVLLGNTGELFF.